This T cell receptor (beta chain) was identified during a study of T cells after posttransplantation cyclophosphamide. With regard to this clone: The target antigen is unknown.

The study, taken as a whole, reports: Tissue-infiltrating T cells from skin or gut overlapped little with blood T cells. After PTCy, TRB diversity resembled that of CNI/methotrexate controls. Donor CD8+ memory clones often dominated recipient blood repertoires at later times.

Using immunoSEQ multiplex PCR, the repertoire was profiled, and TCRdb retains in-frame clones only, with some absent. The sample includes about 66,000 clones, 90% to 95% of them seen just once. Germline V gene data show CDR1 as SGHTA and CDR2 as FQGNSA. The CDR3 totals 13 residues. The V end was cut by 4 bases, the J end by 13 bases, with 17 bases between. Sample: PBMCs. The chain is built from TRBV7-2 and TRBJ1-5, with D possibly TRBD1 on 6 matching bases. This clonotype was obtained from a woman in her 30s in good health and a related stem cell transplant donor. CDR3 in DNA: TGTGCCAGCAGCTCCGACCCTGGACAGACTCAGCATTTT. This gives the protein CASSSDPGQTQHF.